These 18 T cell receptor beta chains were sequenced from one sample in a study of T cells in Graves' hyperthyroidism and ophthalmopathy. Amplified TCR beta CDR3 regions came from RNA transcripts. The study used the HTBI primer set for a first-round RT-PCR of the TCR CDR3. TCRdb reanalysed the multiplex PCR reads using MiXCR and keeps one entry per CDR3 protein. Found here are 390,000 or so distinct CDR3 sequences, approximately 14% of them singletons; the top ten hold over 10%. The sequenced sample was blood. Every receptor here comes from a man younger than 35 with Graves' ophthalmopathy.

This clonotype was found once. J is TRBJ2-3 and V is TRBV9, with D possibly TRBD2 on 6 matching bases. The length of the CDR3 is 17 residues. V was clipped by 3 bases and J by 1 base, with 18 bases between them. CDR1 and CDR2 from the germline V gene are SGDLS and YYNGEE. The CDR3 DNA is TGTGCCAGCAGCGGAGGCGGGGATACATACCGCACAGATACGCAGTATTTT. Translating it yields CASSGGGDTYRTDTQYF.

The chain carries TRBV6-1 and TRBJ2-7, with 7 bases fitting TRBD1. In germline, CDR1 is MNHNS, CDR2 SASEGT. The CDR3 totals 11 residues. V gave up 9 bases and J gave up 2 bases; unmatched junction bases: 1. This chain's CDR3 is CARQGPYEQYF. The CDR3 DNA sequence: TGTGCCAGACAGGGGCCCTACGAGCAGTACTTC.

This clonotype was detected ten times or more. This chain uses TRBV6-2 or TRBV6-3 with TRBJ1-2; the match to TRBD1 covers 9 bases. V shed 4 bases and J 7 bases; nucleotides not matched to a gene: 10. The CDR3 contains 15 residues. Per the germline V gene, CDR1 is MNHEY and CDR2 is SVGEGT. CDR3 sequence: CASSSRDRVRIGYTF. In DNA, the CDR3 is TGTGCCAGCAGTTCCCGGGACAGGGTCAGAATTGGCTACACCTTC.

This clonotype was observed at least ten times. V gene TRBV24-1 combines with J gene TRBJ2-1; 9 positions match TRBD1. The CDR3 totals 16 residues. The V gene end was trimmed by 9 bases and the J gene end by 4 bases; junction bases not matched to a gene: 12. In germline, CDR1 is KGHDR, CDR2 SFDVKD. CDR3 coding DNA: TGTGCCACCGAAGGGACAGGGACCCGACCTTACAATGAGCAGTTCTTC. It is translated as CATEGTGTRPYNEQFF.

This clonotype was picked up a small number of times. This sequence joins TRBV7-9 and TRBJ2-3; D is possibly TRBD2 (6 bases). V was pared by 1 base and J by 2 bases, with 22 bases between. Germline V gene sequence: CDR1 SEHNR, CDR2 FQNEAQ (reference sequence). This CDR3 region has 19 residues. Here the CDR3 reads CASSLGRTTLAGLTDTQYF. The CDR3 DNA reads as TGTGCCAGCAGCTTAGGTCGGACTACACTGGCGGGCCTCACAGATACGCAGTATTTT.

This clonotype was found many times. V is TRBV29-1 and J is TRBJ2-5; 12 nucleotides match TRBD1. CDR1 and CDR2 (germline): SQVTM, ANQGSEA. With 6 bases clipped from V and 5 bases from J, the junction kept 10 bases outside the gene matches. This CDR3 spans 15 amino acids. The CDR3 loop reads CSVIPRDRGLETQYF. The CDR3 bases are TGCAGCGTCATACCCCGGGACAGGGGGCTGGAGACCCAGTACTTC.

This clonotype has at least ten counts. The CDR3 protein is CASKGELGGYEQYF. In DNA form, the CDR3 reads TGTGCCAGCAAGGGGGAGCTCGGGGGCTACGAGCAGTACTTC. The rearrangement links TRBV6-1 to TRBJ2-7; D is perhaps TRBD1 or TRBD2 (6 bases each). V shed 7 bases and J shed 3 bases, with 16 bases lying between them. CDR3 length equals 14 residues. Germline V gene data show CDR1 as MNHNS and CDR2 as SASEGT.

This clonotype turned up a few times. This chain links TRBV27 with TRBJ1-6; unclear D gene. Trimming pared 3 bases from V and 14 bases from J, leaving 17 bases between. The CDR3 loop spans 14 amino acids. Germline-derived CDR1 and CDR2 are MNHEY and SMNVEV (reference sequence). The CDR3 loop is CASSFGPPAMALHF. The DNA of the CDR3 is TGTGCCAGCAGTTTTGGGCCCCCGGCCATGGCCCTCCACTTT.

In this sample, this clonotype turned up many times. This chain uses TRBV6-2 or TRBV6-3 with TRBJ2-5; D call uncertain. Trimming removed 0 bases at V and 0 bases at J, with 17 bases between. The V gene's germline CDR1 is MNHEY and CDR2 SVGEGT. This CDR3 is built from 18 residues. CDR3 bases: TGTGCCAGCAGTTACTCTTTAACAAGCCCGGGTAACCAAGAGACCCAGTACTTC. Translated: CASSYSLTSPGNQETQYF.

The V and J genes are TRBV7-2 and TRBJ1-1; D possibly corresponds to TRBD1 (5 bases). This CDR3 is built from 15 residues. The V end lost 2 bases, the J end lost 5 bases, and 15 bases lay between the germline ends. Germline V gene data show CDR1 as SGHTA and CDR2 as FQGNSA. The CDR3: CASSLTGKAGTEAFF. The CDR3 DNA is TGTGCCAGCAGCTTAACCGGGAAAGCAGGGACTGAAGCTTTCTTT.

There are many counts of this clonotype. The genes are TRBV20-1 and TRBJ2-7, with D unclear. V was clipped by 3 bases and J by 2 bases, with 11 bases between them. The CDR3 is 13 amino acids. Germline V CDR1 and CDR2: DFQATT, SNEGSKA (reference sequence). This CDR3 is CSARHAITYEQYF. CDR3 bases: TGCAGTGCTAGGCATGCAATCACCTACGAGCAGTACTTC.

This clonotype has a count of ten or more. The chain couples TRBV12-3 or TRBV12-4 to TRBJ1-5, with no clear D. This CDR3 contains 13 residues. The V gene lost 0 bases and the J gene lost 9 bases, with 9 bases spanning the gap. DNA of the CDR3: TGTGCCAGCAGTTTAGCCCGGAATTCGCCCCAGCATTTT. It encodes CASSLARNSPQHF.

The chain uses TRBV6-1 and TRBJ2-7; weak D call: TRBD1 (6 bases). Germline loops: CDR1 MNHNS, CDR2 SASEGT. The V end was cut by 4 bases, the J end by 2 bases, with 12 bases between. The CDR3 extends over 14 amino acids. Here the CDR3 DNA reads TGTGCCAGCAGTGCCATGGCAGGGGCCTACGAGCAGTACTTC. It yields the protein CASSAMAGAYEQYF.

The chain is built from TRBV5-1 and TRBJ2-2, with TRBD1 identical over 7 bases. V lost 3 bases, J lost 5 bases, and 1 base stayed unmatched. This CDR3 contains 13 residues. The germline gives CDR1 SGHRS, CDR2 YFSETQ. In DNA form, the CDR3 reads TGCGCCAGCAGCTGGGACAGTACCGGGGAGCTGTTTTTT. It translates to CASSWDSTGELFF.

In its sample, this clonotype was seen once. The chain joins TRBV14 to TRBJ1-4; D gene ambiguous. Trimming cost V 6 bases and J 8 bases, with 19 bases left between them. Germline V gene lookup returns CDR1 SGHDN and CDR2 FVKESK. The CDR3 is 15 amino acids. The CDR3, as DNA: TGTGCCAGCAGTCCTCAATCTACCCGGAGCGAAAAACTGTTTTTT. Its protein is CASSPQSTRSEKLFF.

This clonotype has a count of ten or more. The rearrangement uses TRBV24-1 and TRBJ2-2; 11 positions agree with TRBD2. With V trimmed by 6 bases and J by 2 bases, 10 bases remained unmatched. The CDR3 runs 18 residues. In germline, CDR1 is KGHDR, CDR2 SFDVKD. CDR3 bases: TGTGCCACCAGTACCATCATCGGGACTAGCGGCAACACCGGGGAGCTGTTTTTT. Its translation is CATSTIIGTSGNTGELFF.

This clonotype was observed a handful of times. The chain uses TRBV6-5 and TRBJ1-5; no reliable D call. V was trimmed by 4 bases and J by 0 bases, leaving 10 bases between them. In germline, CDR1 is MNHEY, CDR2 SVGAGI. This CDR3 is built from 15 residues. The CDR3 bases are TGTGCCAGCAGTTCCTACGGTATTAGCAATCAGCCCCAGCATTTT. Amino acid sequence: CASSSYGISNQPQHF.

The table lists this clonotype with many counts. The chain's CDR3 is CASRTSGDTDTQYF. CDR3 DNA: TGTGCCAGCAGGACTAGCGGGGACACAGATACGCAGTATTTT. This sequence joins TRBV28 and TRBJ2-3; the match to TRBD2 covers 11 bases. The CDR3 is 14 amino acids. J was trimmed by 2 bases and V by 6 bases; bases with no gene match: 1. Germline loops: CDR1 MDHEN, CDR2 SYDVKM.